Listed below are T cell receptor beta chains from one sample, sequenced in a study of blood T cell repertoires in COVID-19. Repertoires were generated with immunoSEQ multiplex PCR, while TCRdb's copy carries only in-frame clones and drops some. The data show approximately 200,000 clones, roughly three quarters seen once. Sequenced input: peripheral blood. These receptors were collected from a woman aged 80 or older with COVID-19, enrolled during active disease. The CDR3 runs from the conserved cysteine through the conserved F or W. D genes are given only for firm matches. Size is omitted from some rows. Given values are once, few, many or a class for expanded clones.

d_call j_call clone_size v_call cdr3_nt cdr3_aa
TRBD2 TRBJ2-3 once TRBV18 TGTGCCAGCTCACCCGTCAGCGGGGGGCCAGATACGCAGTATTTT CASSPVSGGPDTQYF
- TRBJ2-3 - TRBV10-3 TGTGCCATCAGTGATCGAGGAGGCACAGATACGCAGTATTTT CAISDRGGTDTQYF
TRBD1 TRBJ1-5 - TRBV30 TGTGCCTGGAGTGCGCCCCTGGGACAGGGGACTCAGCCCCAGCATTTT CAWSAPLGQGTQPQHF
- TRBJ2-5 - TRBV11-2 TGTGCCAGCAGCCCCCGAGATTCCCAAGAGACCCAGTACTTC CASSPRDSQETQYF
TRBD1 TRBJ2-7 few TRBV4-1 TGCGCCAGCAGCCAGGCGGGACAGGGGAGCTCCTACGAGCAGTACTTC CASSQAGQGSSYEQYF
- TRBJ2-7 - TRBV11-2 TGTGCCAGCACCTCCGGACAGACTTACGAGCAGTACTTC CASTSGQTYEQYF
- TRBJ1-1 few TRBV18 TGTGCCAGCTCACCTACCGGTACGGCTGAAGCTTTCTTT CASSPTGTAEAFF
- TRBJ2-5 - TRBV24-1 TGTGCCACCAGTGATCCCACAGGGACGGGCCAGACCCAGTACTTC CATSDPTGTGQTQYF
TRBD1 TRBJ2-2 - TRBV2 TGTGCCAGCAGCCCACAGGGGGCGCGGAACACCGGGGAGCTGTTTTTT CASSPQGARNTGELFF
TRBD1 TRBJ2-4 - TRBV7-8 TGTGCCAGCAGCCCCCACCGGGACAGACTAGCCAAAAACATTCAGTACTTC CASSPHRDRLAKNIQYF
- TRBJ1-4 - TRBV9 TGTGCCAGCAGCGTAGTCCCGGGTGGTGAAAAACTGTTTTTT CASSVVPGGEKLFF
- TRBJ2-3 - TRBV7-3 TGTGCCAGCAGCTTAATGGGCTCCGGGGCAGATACGCAGTATTTT CASSLMGSGADTQYF
- TRBJ2-1 - TRBV5-4 TGTGCCAGCAGCAAGGAACGGCAGGGGTCCAATGAGCAGTTCTTC CASSKERQGSNEQFF
TRBD1 TRBJ1-4 - TRBV29-1 TGCAGCGTCCAGGGGGATTCGACTAATGAAAAACTGTTTTTT CSVQGDSTNEKLFF
TRBD2 TRBJ2-5 - TRBV4-2 TGTGCCAGCAGCCAAGGCGTAGCGGGAGTTGAAGAGACCCAGTACTTC CASSQGVAGVEETQYF
TRBD2 TRBJ2-7 - TRBV5-6 TGTGCCAGCAGCGGGGAGGGAGCGGGGTATTACGAGCAGTACTTC CASSGEGAGYYEQYF
- TRBJ2-1 many TRBV21-1 TGTGCCGGAGGACTCGGGAGGAATGAGCAGTTCTTC CAGGLGRNEQFF
TRBD1 TRBJ1-1 few TRBV7-9 TGTGCCAGCAGCTTTACGACAGGGATCACTGAAGCTTTCTTT CASSFTTGITEAFF
- TRBJ1-1 many TRBV11-2 TGTGCCAGCAGCTTCCAGGGCAGCAGCACTGAAGCTTTCTTT CASSFQGSSTEAFF
TRBD1 TRBJ2-3 - TRBV24-1 TGTGCCACCAGTGACTGGGACAGGGTTGATACGCAGTATTTT CATSDWDRVDTQYF